This TCR beta chain was recovered during a study of blood T cell repertoires in COVID-19. Study-level background: Samples of COVID-19 (acute and convalescent) were obtained from the United States, Italy and Spain.

Trimming cost V 11 bases and J 0 bases, with 14 bases left between them. Germline V CDR1 and CDR2: MNHEY, SVGAGI. The CDR3 sequence is 14 residues long. Authors' methods: Amplified reference gene primers provided the basis for estimating nucleated cell counts. Profiling relied on immunoSEQ multiplex PCR, and the TCRdb table lists in-frame clones only, not all of them. Clone size and the V and J calls come from that table; the DNA yielded D and trimming. The table includes a few hundred thousand clones, around 90% detected once. The source material was peripheral blood. This TCR derives from a woman in her 30s with COVID-19, enrolled during active disease. This chain joins TRBV6-5 and TRBJ2-1; maybe TRBD2 (7 bases). CDR3 residues: CAGGGVYSYNEQFF. As DNA, the CDR3 is TGTGCCGGGGGGGGCGTTTACTCCTACAATGAGCAGTTCTTC.